The present T cell receptor (beta chain) was sequenced within a study of early stage breast cancer tumors (dated by TCRdb to about 2017). Some background on the complete study: Of the roughly 17 invasive breast tumors, roughly 13 were found to be estrogen receptor-positive, progesterone receptor-positive and HER2-negative. About 65% of the 12 ER+/PR+/HER2- tumors were invasive ductal carcinomas, while the other four were invasive lobular carcinomas. A read coverage of roughly 10-fold per sample was achieved on average. The samples as a whole yielded approximately 2,800,000 detected templates, corresponding to 950,000 to 1,300,000 unique clonotypes. What the study reported, not specific to this receptor: Repertoires from blood and normal breast were more alike than repertoires from blood and tumor, and in 14 of 16 patients, comparing each tissue with blood separated tumor from normal. Compared with adjacent normal breast tissue, tumors had higher clonality and 2 to 3-fold greater T cell density. Analysis by tumor subtype was prevented by the small cohort size. Enriched TCRB sequences shared across patients were mostly commonly generated sequences, unlikely to play an important role in the tumor microenvironment. Chain pairing and functional markers such as CD4, CD8 and FOXP3 were missed by bulk genomic DNA sequencing of unsorted cells.

Adjacent normal breast tissue was collected 2-4 cm away from the tumor, rinsed in PBS and stored in prechilled RNAlater. Normal breast tissue often required about 85-310 mg of tissue for sufficient DNA because of high lipid content and low cell density. The study profiled bulk TCR beta-chain repertoires in matched peripheral blood, tumor and adjacent normal breast tissue taken from some 17 patients with early-stage breast cancer. The Qiagen AllPrep DNA/RNA Mini kit was used to extract genomic DNA. Each sample was amplified as two independent genomic DNA replicates: around 0.45 ug for blood and around 1.4 ug for tumor or normal breast. TCRB sequencing of genomic DNA was carried out with the ImmunoSeq Intro kit according to the manufacturer's instructions. Multiplex PCR ran approximately 34 cycles with proprietary primers and spike-in control sequences for absolute quantification. Single-end 150-bp reads were used to sequence an 87-bp fragment spanning the CDR3 and the flanking V and J genes. Seven samples, each with two replicates, were multiplexed per lane of an Illumina MiSeq using version 3.0 chemistry. The authors' pipeline ran thus. Raw data were processed by the vendor's proprietary pipeline, with both replicates merged into one result per sample. To define clonotypes, the study grouped productive rearrangements that shared the V-gene family, CDR3 amino acid sequence and J-gene segment. Clonality was computed as 1 minus the normalized Shannon entropy (Pielou evenness) of TCRB abundances. To estimate T cell density, the total number of templates was divided by the input cell count, which was inferred from how much DNA went in. Recon was used with default parameters to estimate total repertoire diversity and clonality. Clonotypes with over 0.1% abundance in tumor and at least 32-fold higher abundance in tumor than in normal breast were defined as tumor-enriched. TCRdb took over this immuneACCESS table, retaining in-frame rearrangements with V and J assigned. Such tables are incomplete; in checked studies, under half of the missing clones stem from an unresolved V gene, and the remainder is unexplained. D and trimming were read from the DNA, whereas the V and J calls and clone size are those reported in that table. The sample profile shows roughly 14,000 clones; approximately 84% of them were found once. The ten largest account for over 4.5% of the sample.

For this clone: Its antigen remains unidentified. Base qualities are not at hand, and no much larger clone is one base apart.

This receptor was taken from a person in their thirties with breast cancer. Sequences were obtained from normal breast tissue next to the tumor.

The DNA sequence is as follows: TGTGCCACCAGACAGGGGCGGGGGATCTACAATGAGCAGTTCTTC. Its translation is CATRQGRGIYNEQFF. Recombination linked TRBV19 to TRBJ2-1, with TRBD1 as a weak D call on 8 bases. In the germline V gene (reference sequence), CDR1 corresponds to LNHDA and CDR2 to SQIVND. The V and J ends are trimmed by 10 bases and 3 bases, leaving 19 bases between them. The CDR3 numbers 15 residues from cysteine through phenylalanine. The DNA shown is the 45-base CDR3, in frame from base 1.